Listed here are 20 T cell receptor beta chains from one sample, sequenced in a study of T cells in pancreatic ductal adenocarcinoma. Surgery without prior neoadjuvant therapy was the treatment of the selected pancreatic ductal adenocarcinoma patients. Profiling relied on immunoSEQ multiplex PCR, and the TCRdb table lists in-frame clones only, not all of them. The sample has roughly 100,000 clones; about 95% are singletons. The sample was PBMCs. These TCRs come from a human donor with pancreatic ductal adenocarcinoma.

This clone was recorded once. This chain uses TRBV30 with TRBJ2-5, with TRBD1 identical over 8 bases. The germline V gene encodes CDR1 GTSNPN and CDR2 SVGIG (reference sequence). This CDR3 contains 17 residues. V shed 2 bases and J 0 bases; nucleotides not matched to a gene: 11. The CDR3 DNA reads TGTGCCTGGAGTAGAGGGGTGACAGGGGACCACCAAGAGACCCAGTACTTC. It specifies CAWSRGVTGDHQETQYF.

The rearrangement joins TRBV29-1 to TRBJ2-5; 10 nucleotides agree with TRBD1. Germline V gene lookup returns CDR1 SQVTM and CDR2 ANQGSEA. After removal of 4 bases from V and 4 bases from J, the junction contained 3 bases not matched to a gene. The CDR3 contains 13 residues. In nucleotides, the CDR3 is TGCAGCGTTGGTGGACAGGGGGGAGAGACCCAGTACTTC. Translation gives CSVGGQGGETQYF. Full variable domain (outside the CDR3, taken from reference TRBV29-1 and TRBJ2-5): SAVISQKPSRDICQRGTSLTIQCQVDSQVTMMFWYRQQPGQSLTLIATANQGSEATYESGFVIDKFPISRPNLTFSTLTVSNMSPEDSSIYLCSVGGQGGETQYFGPGTRLLVL.

This sequence joins TRBV2 and TRBJ1-1; 7 nucleotides align to TRBD1. The CDR3 consists of 12 residues. CDR1 SNHLY and CDR2 FYNNEI come from the germline V gene. Trimming at V came to 4 bases and at J to 6 bases, leaving 2 bases not matched to a gene. Here the CDR3 reads CASSGQGAEAFF. CDR3 DNA sequence: TGTGCCAGCAGTGGACAGGGTGCTGAAGCTTTCTTT.

This chain uses TRBV11-2 with TRBJ1-4; TRBD1 matches at 9 bases. The V segment lost 7 bases and the J segment 6 bases; nucleotides outside the gene matches: 6. Germline V gene data show CDR1 as SGHAT and CDR2 as FQNNGV. CDR3 length: 14 residues. This CDR3 is CASTQGQGYEKLFF. For the CDR3, the DNA is TGTGCCAGCACCCAAGGACAGGGGTATGAAAAACTGTTTTTT.

This chain links TRBV18 with TRBJ1-1, with TRBD1 identical over 8 bases. V shed 3 bases and J 8 bases; nucleotides not matched to a gene: 2. The CDR3 spans 12 residues. Per the germline V gene, CDR1 is KGHSH and CDR2 is LQKENI. The CDR3, as DNA: TGTGCCAGCTCACCGGACAGGGAGGAAGCTTTCTTT. The encoded protein is CASSPDREEAFF.

This clone was detected only once. The CDR3 DNA reads as TGTGCCAGCTCACTTAATCCCCCTAGCAGTGAGCAGTTCTTC. Protein: CASSLNPPSSEQFF. The chain uses TRBV18 and TRBJ2-1; maybe TRBD2 (5 bases). V was cut by 4 bases and J by 9 bases, with 16 bases left in between. CDR3 length: 14 residues. Germline V gives CDR1 KGHSH, CDR2 LQKENI.

The chain joins TRBV5-1 to TRBJ1-3; 8 nucleotides line up with TRBD1. CDR3 length: 14 residues. Germline V gene data show CDR1 as SGHRS and CDR2 as YFSETQ. V was clipped by 4 bases and J by 2 bases; unmatched bases: 2. DNA of the CDR3: TGCGCCAGCAGCGTACAGGGGGCTGGAAACACCATATATTTT. Translating gives CASSVQGAGNTIYF.

This sequence joins TRBV5-1 and TRBJ2-7, with D unresolved. The germline V and J ends were trimmed by 0 bases and 0 bases, with 7 bases remaining between them. The CDR3 contains 14 residues. In germline, CDR1 is SGHRS, CDR2 YFSETQ. For the CDR3, the DNA is TGCGCCAGCAGCTTGGGCCAGTCCTCCTACGAGCAGTACTTC. Translation: CASSLGQSSYEQYF. The full variable domain, completed using reference TRBV5-1 and TRBJ2-7, is KAGVTQTPRYLIKTRGQQVTLSCSPISGHRSVSWYQQTPGQGLQFLFEYFSETQRNKGNFPGRFSGRQFSNSRSEMNVSTLELGDSALYLCASSLGQSSYEQYFGPGTRLTVT.

This chain uses TRBV28 with TRBJ2-2; 11 nucleotides align to TRBD2. The trim removed 7 bases at V and 5 bases at J, leaving 9 bases unmatched. The germline V gene encodes CDR1 MDHEN and CDR2 SYDVKM. The CDR3 loop spans 16 amino acids. This chain's CDR3 is CASNQNLAGGTGELFF. In nucleotides, the CDR3 is TGTGCCAGCAACCAAAATCTAGCGGGAGGTACCGGGGAGCTGTTTTTT.

The chain has TRBV5-6 and TRBJ2-2; TRBD2 matches at 8 bases. The CDR3 has 16 residues. In germline, CDR1 is SGHDT, CDR2 YYEEEE. V was clipped by 4 bases and J by 8 bases; unmatched bases: 13. The CDR3 loop is CASSPVGVAGSGELFF. The CDR3 bases are TGTGCCAGCAGCCCAGTCGGGGTAGCGGGATCTGGGGAGCTGTTTTTT.

V usage is TRBV19 and J usage is TRBJ2-1; no reliable D call. The germline gives CDR1 LNHDA, CDR2 SQIVND (reference sequence). CDR3 size: 11 residues. Trimming left V 6 bases short and J 6 bases short, with 6 bases between. CDR3 nucleotides: TGTGCCAGTAGCACGAGCAATGAGCAGTTCTTC. It is translated as CASSTSNEQFF. Complete variable domain (other parts from reference TRBV19 and TRBJ2-1): DGGITQSPKYLFRKEGQNVTLSCEQNLNHDAMYWYRQDPGQGLRLIYYSQIVNDFQKGDIAEGYSVSREKKESFPLTVTSAQKNPTAFYLCASSTSNEQFFGPGTRLTVL.

This clone is a singleton in its sample. This chain uses TRBV7-3 with TRBJ2-3; D uncertain. V shed 2 bases and J shed 6 bases, with 9 bases lying between them. The V gene's germline CDR1 is SGHTA and CDR2 FQGTGA. CDR3 size: 13 residues. CDR3 nucleotides: TGTGCCAGCAGCTTAGCCCACTCCGATACGCAGTATTTT. This encodes CASSLAHSDTQYF.

V gene TRBV10-2 combines with J gene TRBJ1-5; a possible D gene is TRBD1 (6 bases). The germline CDR1 and CDR2 sequences are WSHSY and SAAADI. Deletions cut 3 bases from V and 7 bases from J, with 10 bases between. This CDR3 contains 13 residues. DNA for the CDR3: TGCGCCAGCAGTGAACAGGGTAGCCAGCCCCAGCATTTT. Translation: CASSEQGSQPQHF.

The J gene is TRBJ1-5, the V gene TRBV7-9; 11 bases fit TRBD1. Trimming cost V 3 bases and J 2 bases; bases outside gene matches: 6. The CDR3 has 17 amino acids. Germline lookup yields CDR1 SEHNR and CDR2 FQNEAQ (reference sequence). The CDR3 here is CASSFTGTGGGNQPQHF. The CDR3 coding sequence is TGTGCCAGCAGCTTTACCGGGACAGGGGGAGGCAATCAGCCCCAGCATTTT.

This chain connects TRBV4-3 to TRBJ1-2; tentatively, D is TRBD1 (5 bases). CDR1 is LGHNA and CDR2 is YSLEER in the germline V gene. Trimming cost V 0 bases and J 7 bases, with 12 bases left between them. This CDR3 has 14 amino acids. The CDR3 here is CASSQDWAGGGYTF. In DNA form, the CDR3 reads TGCGCCAGCAGCCAAGACTGGGCCGGGGGTGGCTACACCTTC.

The rearrangement uses TRBV7-9 and TRBJ2-7, with D perhaps matching TRBD1 (5 bases). CDR1 is SEHNR and CDR2 is FQNEAQ in the germline V gene (reference sequence). The CDR3 extends over 13 amino acids. Deletions cut 8 bases from V and 0 bases from J, with 11 bases between. Here the CDR3 reads CASGARRSYEQYF. The CDR3, as DNA: TGTGCCAGCGGGGCTAGACGCTCCTACGAGCAGTACTTC.

The rearrangement joins TRBV4-2 to TRBJ2-5; D not resolved. The V end lost 1 base, the J end lost 5 bases, and 17 bases lay between the germline ends. The CDR3 length is 16 residues. Germline CDR1 is LGHNA and CDR2 is YNFKEQ. The CDR3 DNA sequence: TGTGCCAGCAGCCAAGGCCGTGGAGCCAACCGGGAGACCCAGTACTTC. Translation gives CASSQGRGANRETQYF.

V and J are TRBV25-1 and TRBJ1-1; D gene unclear. Germline V gives CDR1 MGHDK, CDR2 SYGVNS. V was pared by 4 bases and J by 0 bases, with 6 bases between. The CDR3 length is 13 residues. The CDR3 protein is CASSVFMNTEAFF. In DNA, the CDR3 is TGTGCCAGCAGTGTGTTCATGAACACTGAAGCTTTCTTT.

The rearrangement links TRBV9 to TRBJ2-5, with 9 bases identical to TRBD2. Trimming cost V 0 bases and J 1 base; bases outside gene matches: 19. The CDR3 totals 21 residues. From germline, CDR1 is SGDLS and CDR2 YYNGEE. CDR3 bases: TGTGCCAGCAGCGTAGCTACGGGGGTTGGAAGAGCGGGAGGCCCCCAAGAGACCCAGTACTTC. Translating gives CASSVATGVGRAGGPQETQYF.

In the case of this clone: Other DNA sequences in this specimen translate into the identical CDR3. The V call is TRBV4-2, the J call TRBJ2-5; 9 positions agree with TRBD2. This CDR3 has 21 amino acids. V was pared by 0 bases and J by 3 bases, with 20 bases of the junction left unmatched. The germline V gene has CDR1 LGHNA and CDR2 YNFKEQ. CDR3 sequence (DNA): TGTGCCAGCAGCCAAGACCCACGAAGGGGACTAGCAGGAGGGCTGGAAGAGACCCAGTACTTC. Translated: CASSQDPRRGLAGGLEETQYF.